The text below deals with one T cell receptor (beta chain). This sample is part of a study of blood T cell repertoires in COVID-19. Study information: Samples came from the United States, Italy and Spain, spanning acute and convalescent COVID-19.

As handled by the study authors: Reference gene primers were amplified, and this amplification served to estimate nucleated cell counts. Only in-frame clones appear in the TCRdb table, and some are missing; sequencing was by immunoSEQ multiplex PCR. V and J calls and clone size are copied from that table; D and trimming were computed from the DNA. This sample yields about 97,000 clones, of which about 91% are seen a single time; 2.1% belongs to the top ten. Trimming removed 3 bases from V and 5 bases from J, with 14 bases in between. This CDR3 is built from 15 residues. Germline CDR1 reads KGHSH; CDR2 reads LQKENI. Those enrolled in Seattle joined during active infection and were followed longitudinally afterward.

The chain joins TRBV18 to TRBJ2-1; weak D call: TRBD1 (6 bases). The receptor was derived from a man in his forties or fifties with COVID-19, enrolled during active disease. The specimen sequenced was peripheral blood. CDR3 protein: CASSPYGQSNNEQFF. The CDR3, as DNA: TGTGCCAGCTCACCCTACGGACAGAGCAACAATGAGCAGTTCTTC.